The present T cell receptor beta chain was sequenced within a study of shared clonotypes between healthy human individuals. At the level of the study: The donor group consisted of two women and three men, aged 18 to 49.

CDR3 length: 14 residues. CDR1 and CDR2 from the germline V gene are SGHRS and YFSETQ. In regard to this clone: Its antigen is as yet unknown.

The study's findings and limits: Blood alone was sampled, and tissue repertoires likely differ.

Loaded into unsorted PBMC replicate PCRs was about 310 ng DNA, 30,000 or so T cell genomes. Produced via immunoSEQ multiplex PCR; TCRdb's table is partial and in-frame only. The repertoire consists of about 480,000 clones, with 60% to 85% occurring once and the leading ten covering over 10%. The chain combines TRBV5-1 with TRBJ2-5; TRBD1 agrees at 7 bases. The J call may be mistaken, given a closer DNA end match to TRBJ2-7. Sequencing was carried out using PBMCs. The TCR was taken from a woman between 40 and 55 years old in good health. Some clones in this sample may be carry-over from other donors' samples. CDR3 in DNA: TGCGCCAGCAGCTTGGCCAGGGGGACCTACGAGCAGTACTTC. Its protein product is CASSLARGTYEQYF.